This T cell receptor (beta chain) came from a study of naive and memory T cell subsets. Study-level results: Naive and memory subsets had different power law exponents for TCR abundance. There was no ground truth to check naive and memory subset results.

Separate alpha and beta amplification began at the second PCR step. This clonotype was observed a handful of times. Its antigen is currently unknown. Both TRBC1 and TRBC2 were covered by a beta constant-region primer of two equimolar oligonucleotides. Four rounds of PCR amplified the ligated cDNA using nested alpha and beta constant-region primers plus SP2. TCRdb recomputed calls from the UMI-ligation and nested PCR reads with MiXCR, one row per CDR3 protein. The profile shows 95,000 to 150,000 distinct CDR3 sequences, just over 35% of them singletons. This CDR3 has 15 amino acids. Trimming stripped 0 bases from V and 3 bases from J, with 13 bases between. Per the germline V gene, CDR1 is DFQATT and CDR2 is SNEGSKA (reference sequence).

The chain carries TRBV20-1 and TRBJ2-3, with D maybe TRBD2 (6 bases). The receptor was derived from a human donor in good health. Sequencing was carried out using central memory CD4+ T cells from blood. The chain's CDR3 is CSARDGDAGTDTQYF. DNA of the CDR3: TGCAGTGCTAGAGATGGGGACGCGGGGACAGATACGCAGTATTTT.